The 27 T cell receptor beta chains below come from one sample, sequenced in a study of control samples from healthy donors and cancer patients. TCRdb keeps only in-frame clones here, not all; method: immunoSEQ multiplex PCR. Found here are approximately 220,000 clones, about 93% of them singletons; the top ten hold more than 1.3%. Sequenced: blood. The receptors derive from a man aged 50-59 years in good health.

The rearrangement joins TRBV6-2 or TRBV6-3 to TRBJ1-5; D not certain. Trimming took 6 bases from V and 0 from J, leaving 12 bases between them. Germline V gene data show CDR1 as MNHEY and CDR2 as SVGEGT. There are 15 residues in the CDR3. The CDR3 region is CASSLGPNSNQPQHF. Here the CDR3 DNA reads TGTGCCAGCAGCCTCGGCCCCAATAGCAATCAGCCCCAGCATTTT.

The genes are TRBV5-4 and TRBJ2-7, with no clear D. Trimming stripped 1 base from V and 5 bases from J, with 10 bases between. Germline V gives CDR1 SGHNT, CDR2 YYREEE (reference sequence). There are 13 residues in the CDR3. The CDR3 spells CASSLKERDEQYF. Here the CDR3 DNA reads TGTGCCAGCAGCTTGAAGGAACGGGACGAGCAGTACTTC.

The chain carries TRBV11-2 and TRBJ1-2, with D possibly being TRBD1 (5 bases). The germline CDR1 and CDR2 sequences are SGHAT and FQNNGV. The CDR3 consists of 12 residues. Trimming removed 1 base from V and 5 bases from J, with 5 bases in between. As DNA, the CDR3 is TGTGCCAGCAGCTTAGGACAGTATGGCTACACCTTC. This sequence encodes CASSLGQYGYTF.

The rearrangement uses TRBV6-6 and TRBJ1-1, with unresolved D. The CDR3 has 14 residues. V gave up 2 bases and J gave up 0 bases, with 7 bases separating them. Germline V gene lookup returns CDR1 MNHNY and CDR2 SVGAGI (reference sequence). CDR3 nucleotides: TGTGCCAGCAGTTACGGGGTCATGAACACTGAAGCTTTCTTT. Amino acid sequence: CASSYGVMNTEAFF.

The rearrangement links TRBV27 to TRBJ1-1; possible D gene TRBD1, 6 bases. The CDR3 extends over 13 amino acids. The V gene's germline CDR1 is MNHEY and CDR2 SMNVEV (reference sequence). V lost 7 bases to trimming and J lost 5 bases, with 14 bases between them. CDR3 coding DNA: TGTGCCAGCACCCAAAGGGGGGCTACTGAAGCTTTCTTT. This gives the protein CASTQRGATEAFF.

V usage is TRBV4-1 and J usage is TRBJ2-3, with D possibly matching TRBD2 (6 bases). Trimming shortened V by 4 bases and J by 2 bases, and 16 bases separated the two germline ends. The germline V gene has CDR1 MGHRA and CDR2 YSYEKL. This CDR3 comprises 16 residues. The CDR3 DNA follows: TGCGCCAGCAGCCTTCTGCAACGGGACTTCACAGATACGCAGTATTTT. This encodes CASSLLQRDFTDTQYF.

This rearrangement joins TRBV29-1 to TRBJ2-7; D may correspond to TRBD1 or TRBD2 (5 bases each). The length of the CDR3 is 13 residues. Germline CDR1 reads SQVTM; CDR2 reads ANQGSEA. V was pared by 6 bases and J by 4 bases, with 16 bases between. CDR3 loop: CSVSAGTAYEQYF. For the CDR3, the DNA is TGCAGCGTCTCTGCCGGGACCGCATACGAGCAGTACTTC.

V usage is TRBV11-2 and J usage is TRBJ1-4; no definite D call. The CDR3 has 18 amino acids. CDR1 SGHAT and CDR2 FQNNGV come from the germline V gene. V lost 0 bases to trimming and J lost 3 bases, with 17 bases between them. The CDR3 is CASSLDRRGGSANEKLFF. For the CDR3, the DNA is TGTGCCAGCAGCTTAGATAGGCGGGGAGGATCGGCTAATGAAAAACTGTTTTTT.

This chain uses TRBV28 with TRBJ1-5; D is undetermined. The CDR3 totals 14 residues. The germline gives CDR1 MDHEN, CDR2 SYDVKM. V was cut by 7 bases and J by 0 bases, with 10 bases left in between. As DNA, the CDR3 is TGTGCCAGCATTCTACCCAATAGCAATCAGCCCCAGCATTTT. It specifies CASILPNSNQPQHF. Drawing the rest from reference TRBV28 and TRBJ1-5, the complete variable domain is DVKVTQSSRYLVKRTGEKVFLECVQDMDHENMFWYRQDPGLGLRLIYFSYDVKMKEKGDIPEGYSVSREKKERFSLILESASTNQTSMYLCASILPNSNQPQHFGDGTRLSIL.

CDR3: CASGGRRGRTDTQYF. DNA for the CDR3: TGTGCCAGCGGTGGAAGGCGGGGCCGCACAGATACGCAGTATTTT. The V gene is TRBV6-6, the J gene TRBJ2-3; weak D call: TRBD2 (6 bases). V lost 8 bases and J lost 1, with 16 bases in between. CDR3 length: 15 amino acids. CDR1 and CDR2 (germline): MNHNY, SVGAGI (reference sequence).

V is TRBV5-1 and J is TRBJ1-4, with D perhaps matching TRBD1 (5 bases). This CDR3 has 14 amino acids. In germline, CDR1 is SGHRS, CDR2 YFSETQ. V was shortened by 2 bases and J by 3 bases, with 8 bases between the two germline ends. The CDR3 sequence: CASSLGDANEKLFF. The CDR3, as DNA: TGCGCCAGCAGCTTAGGGGATGCTAATGAAAAACTGTTTTTT.

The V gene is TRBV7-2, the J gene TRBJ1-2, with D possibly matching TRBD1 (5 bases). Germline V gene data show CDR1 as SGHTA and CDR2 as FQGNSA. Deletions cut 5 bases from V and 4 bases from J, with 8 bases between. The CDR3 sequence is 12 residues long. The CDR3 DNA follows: TGTGCCAGCAGCCCCGACAGCTATGGCTACACCTTC. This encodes CASSPDSYGYTF.

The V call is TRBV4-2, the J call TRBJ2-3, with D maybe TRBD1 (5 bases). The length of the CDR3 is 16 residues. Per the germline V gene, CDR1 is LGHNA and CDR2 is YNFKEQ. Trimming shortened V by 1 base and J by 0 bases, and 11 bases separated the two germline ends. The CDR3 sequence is CASSQGGQLSTDTQYF. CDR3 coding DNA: TGTGCCAGCAGCCAAGGGGGCCAGTTAAGCACAGATACGCAGTATTTT.

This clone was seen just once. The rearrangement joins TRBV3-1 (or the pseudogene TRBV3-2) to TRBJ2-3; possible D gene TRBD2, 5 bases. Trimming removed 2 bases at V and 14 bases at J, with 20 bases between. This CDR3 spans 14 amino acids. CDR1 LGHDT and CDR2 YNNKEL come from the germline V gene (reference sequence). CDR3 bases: TGTGCCAGCAGCCAACCTGGACTGGCCGTGGTTCCGTATTTT. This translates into CASSQPGLAVVPYF.

As DNA, the CDR3 is TGTGCCAGCAGCCAAGTTGGGGGGGCCAACACCGGGGAGCTGTTTTTT. Amino acid sequence: CASSQVGGANTGELFF. The rearrangement joins TRBV3-1 (or the pseudogene TRBV3-2) to TRBJ2-2; possibly TRBD2 for D (7 bases). The V end lost 1 base, the J end lost 2 bases, and 11 bases lay between the germline ends. CDR1 is LGHDT, CDR2 YNNKEL, per germline (reference sequence). The CDR3 has 16 residues.

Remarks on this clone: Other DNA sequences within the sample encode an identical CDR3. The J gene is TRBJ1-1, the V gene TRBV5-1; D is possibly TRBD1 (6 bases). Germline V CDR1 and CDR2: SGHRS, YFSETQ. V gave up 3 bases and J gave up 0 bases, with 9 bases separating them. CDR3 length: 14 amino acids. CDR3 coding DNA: TGCGCCAGCAGCTCGCAGGGGTTGAACACTGAAGCTTTCTTT. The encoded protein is CASSSQGLNTEAFF.

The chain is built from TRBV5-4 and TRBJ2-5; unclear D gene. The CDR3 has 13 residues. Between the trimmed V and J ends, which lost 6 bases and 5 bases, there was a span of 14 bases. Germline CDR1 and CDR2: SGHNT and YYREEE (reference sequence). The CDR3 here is CASTGPQLETQYF. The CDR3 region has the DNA TGTGCCAGCACCGGCCCCCAACTCGAGACCCAGTACTTC.

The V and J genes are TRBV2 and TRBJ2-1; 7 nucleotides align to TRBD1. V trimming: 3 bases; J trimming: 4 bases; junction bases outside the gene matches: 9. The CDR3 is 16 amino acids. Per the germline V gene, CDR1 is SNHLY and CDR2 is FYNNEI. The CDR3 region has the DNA TGTGCCAGCAGTGATAGGGGGACAGAGTTTTACAATGAGCAGTTCTTC. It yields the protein CASSDRGTEFYNEQFF.

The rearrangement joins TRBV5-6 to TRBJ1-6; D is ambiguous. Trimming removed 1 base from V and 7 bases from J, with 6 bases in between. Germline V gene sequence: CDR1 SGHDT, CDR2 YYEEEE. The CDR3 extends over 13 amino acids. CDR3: CASSLYPNSPLHF. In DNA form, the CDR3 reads TGTGCCAGCAGCTTGTACCCGAATTCACCCCTCCACTTT.

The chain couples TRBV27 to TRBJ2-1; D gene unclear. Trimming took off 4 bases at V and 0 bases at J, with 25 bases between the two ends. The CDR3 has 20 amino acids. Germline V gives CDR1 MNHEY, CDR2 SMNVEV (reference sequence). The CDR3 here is CASSSNPPRPVISSYNEQFF. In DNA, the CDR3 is TGTGCCAGCAGTTCAAACCCCCCTCGACCGGTAATTAGCTCCTACAATGAGCAGTTCTTC.

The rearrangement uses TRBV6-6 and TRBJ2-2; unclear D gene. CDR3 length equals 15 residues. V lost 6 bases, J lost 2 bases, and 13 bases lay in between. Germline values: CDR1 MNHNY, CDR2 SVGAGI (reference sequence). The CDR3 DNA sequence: TGTGCCAGCAGCCCTGTGCCGGCAAACACCGGGGAGCTGTTTTTT. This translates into CASSPVPANTGELFF.

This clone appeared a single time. The CDR3 reads CASSRINYGYTF. CDR3 nucleotide sequence: TGTGCCAGCAGCCGGATAAACTATGGCTACACCTTC. This chain joins TRBV5-4 and TRBJ1-2; D remains ambiguous. The germline gives CDR1 SGHNT, CDR2 YYREEE (reference sequence). The CDR3 sequence is 12 residues long. Trimming shortened V by 4 bases and J by 2 bases, and 6 bases separated the two germline ends.

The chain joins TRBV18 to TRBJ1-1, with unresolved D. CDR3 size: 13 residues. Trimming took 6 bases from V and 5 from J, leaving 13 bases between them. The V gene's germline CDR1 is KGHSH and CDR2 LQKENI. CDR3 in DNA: TGTGCCAGCTCTCCTCCGCAACGAACTGAAGCTTTCTTT. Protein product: CASSPPQRTEAFF.

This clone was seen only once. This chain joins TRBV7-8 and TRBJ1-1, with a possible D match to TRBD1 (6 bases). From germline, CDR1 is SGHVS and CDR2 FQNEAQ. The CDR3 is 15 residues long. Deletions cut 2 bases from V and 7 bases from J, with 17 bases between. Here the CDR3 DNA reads TGTGCCAGCAGCTTATCAGGGGAGGGGGGAATTGAAGCTTTCTTT. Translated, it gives CASSLSGEGGIEAFF.

CDR3 region: CASIPTGIYGYTF. CDR3 sequence (DNA): TGTGCCAGCATCCCGACAGGGATCTATGGCTACACCTTC. The genes are TRBV6-5 and TRBJ1-2; the match to TRBD1 covers 7 bases. The CDR3 has 13 residues. V dropped 7 bases and J dropped 4; count of bases not matched to a gene: 6. Germline assignment: CDR1 MNHEY and CDR2 SVGAGI.

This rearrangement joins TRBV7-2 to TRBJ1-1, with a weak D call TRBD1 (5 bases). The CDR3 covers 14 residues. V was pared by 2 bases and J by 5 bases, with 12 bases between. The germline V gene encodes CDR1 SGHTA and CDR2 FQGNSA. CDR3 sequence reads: CASSLWGSGTEAFF. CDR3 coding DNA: TGTGCCAGCAGCTTATGGGGGAGCGGGACTGAAGCTTTCTTT. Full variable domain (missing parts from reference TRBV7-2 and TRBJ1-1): GAGVSQSPSNKVTEKGKDVELRCDPISGHTALYWYRQSLGQGLEFLIYFQGNSAPDKSGLPSDRFSAERTGGSVSTLTIQRTQQEDSAVYLCASSLWGSGTEAFFGQGTRLTVV.

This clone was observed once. The CDR3: CASSVASVAGGQETQYF. The DNA of the CDR3 is TGTGCCAGCAGCGTAGCGTCTGTTGCGGGGGGTCAAGAGACCCAGTACTTC. This chain connects TRBV9 to TRBJ2-5; 8 bases match TRBD2. The trim removed 0 bases at V and 2 bases at J, leaving 9 bases unmatched. Per germline, CDR1 SGDLS and CDR2 YYNGEE. The CDR3 covers 17 residues.